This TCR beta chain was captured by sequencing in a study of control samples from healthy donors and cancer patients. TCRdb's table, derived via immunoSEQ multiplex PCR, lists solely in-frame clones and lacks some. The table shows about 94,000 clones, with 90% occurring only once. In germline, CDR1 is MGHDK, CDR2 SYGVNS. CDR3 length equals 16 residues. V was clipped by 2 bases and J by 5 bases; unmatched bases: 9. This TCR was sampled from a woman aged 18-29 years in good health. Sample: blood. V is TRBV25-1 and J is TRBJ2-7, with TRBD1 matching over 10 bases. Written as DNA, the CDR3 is TGTGCCAGCAGTGAACAGGGGACAGGGGCTATCCACGAGCAGTACTTC. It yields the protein CASSEQGTGAIHEQYF.